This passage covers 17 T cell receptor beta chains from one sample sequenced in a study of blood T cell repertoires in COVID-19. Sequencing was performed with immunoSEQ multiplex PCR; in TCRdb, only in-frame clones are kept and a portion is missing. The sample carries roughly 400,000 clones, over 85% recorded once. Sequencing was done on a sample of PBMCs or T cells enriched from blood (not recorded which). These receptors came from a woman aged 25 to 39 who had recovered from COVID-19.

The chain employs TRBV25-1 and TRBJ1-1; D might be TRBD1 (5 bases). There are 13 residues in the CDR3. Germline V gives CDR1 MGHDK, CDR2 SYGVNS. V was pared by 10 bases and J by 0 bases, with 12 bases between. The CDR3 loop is CATWGLLNTEAFF. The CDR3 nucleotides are TGTGCCACCTGGGGACTCCTGAACACTGAAGCTTTCTTT.

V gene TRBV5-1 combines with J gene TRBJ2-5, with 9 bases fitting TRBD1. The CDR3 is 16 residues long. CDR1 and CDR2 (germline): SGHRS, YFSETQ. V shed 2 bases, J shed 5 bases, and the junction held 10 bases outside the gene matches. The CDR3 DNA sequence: TGCGCCAGCAGCTTTTCCGCGGGACAGGGACTTGAGACCCAGTACTTC. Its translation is CASSFSAGQGLETQYF.

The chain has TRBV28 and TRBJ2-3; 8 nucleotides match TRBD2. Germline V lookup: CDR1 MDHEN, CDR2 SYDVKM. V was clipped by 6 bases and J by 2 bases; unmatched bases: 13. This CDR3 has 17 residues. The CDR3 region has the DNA TGTGCCAGCAGCGCTCCCGGGGGACTAGTGATCACAGATACGCAGTATTTT. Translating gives CASSAPGGLVITDTQYF. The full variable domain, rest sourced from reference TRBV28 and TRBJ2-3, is DVKVTQSSRYLVKRTGEKVFLECVQDMDHENMFWYRQDPGLGLRLIYFSYDVKMKEKGDIPEGYSVSREKKERFSLILESASTNQTSMYLCASSAPGGLVITDTQYFGPGTRLTVL.

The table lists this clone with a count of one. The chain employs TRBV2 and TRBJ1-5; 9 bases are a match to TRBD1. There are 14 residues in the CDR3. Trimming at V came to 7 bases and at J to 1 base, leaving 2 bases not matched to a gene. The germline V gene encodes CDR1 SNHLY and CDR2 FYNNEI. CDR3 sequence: CASNGQGSNQPQHF. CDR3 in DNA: TGTGCCAGCAATGGACAGGGGAGCAATCAGCCCCAGCATTTT.

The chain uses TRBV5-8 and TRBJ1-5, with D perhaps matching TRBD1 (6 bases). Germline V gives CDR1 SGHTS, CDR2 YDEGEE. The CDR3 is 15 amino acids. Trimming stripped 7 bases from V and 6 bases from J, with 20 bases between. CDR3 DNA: TGTGCCAGCTTCAATGGGCAGGGGTTTACTCAGCCCCAGCATTTT. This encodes CASFNGQGFTQPQHF. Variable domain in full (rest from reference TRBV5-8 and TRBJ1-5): EAGVTQSPTHLIKTRGQQATLRCSPISGHTSVYWYQQALGLGLQFLLWYDEGEERNRGNFPPRFSGRQFPNYSSELNVNALELEDSALYLCASFNGQGFTQPQHFGDGTRLSIL.

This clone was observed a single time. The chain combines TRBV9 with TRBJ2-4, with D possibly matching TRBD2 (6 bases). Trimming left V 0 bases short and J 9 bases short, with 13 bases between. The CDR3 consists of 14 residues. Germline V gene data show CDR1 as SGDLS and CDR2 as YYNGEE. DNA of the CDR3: TGTGCCAGCAGCGTAGAACACGGGGGAGGCATTCAGTACTTC. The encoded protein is CASSVEHGGGIQYF.

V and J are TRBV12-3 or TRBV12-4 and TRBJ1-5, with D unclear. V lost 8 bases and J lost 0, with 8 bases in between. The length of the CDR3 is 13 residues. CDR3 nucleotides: TGTGCCAGCTCGGGGTTTAGCAATCAGCCCCAGCATTTT. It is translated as CASSGFSNQPQHF.

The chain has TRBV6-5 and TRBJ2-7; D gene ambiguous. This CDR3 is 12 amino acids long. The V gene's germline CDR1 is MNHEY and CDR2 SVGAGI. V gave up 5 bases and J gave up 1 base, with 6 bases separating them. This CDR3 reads CASSRVSYEQYF. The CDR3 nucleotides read TGTGCCAGCAGTCGTGTATCCTACGAGCAGTACTTC.

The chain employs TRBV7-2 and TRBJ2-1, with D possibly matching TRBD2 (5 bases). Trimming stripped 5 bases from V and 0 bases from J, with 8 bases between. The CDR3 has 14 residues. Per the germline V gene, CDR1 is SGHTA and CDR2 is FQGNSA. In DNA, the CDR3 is TGTGCCAGCAGCACCCGGGGCTCCTACAATGAGCAGTTCTTC. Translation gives CASSTRGSYNEQFF.

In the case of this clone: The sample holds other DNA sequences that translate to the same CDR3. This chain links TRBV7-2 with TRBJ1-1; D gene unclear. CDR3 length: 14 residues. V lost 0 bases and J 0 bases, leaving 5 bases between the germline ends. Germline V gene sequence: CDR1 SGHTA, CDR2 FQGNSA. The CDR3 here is CASSLARLNTEAFF. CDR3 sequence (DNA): TGTGCCAGCAGCTTAGCGCGATTGAACACTGAAGCTTTCTTT.

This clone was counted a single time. CDR3 amino acids: CASSYGQGPYEQYF. In nucleotides, the CDR3 is TGTGCCAGCAGCTACGGACAGGGTCCCTACGAGCAGTACTTC. This chain connects TRBV5-4 to TRBJ2-7, with 8 bases identical to TRBD1. This CDR3 is 14 amino acids long. Germline assignment: CDR1 SGHNT and CDR2 YYREEE (reference sequence). V dropped 3 bases and J dropped 2; count of bases not matched to a gene: 4.

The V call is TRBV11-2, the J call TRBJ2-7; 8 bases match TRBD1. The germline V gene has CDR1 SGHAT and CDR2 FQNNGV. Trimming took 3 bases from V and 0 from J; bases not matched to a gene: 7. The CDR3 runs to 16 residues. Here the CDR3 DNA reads TGTGCCAGCAGCTTCCATCCGGGACAGGACTCCTACGAGCAGTACTTC. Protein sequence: CASSFHPGQDSYEQYF.

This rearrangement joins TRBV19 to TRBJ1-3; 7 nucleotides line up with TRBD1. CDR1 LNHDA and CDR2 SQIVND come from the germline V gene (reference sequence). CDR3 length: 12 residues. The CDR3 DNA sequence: TGTGCTTCCGGGACAGCTGGAAACACCATATATTTT. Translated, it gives CASGTAGNTIYF.

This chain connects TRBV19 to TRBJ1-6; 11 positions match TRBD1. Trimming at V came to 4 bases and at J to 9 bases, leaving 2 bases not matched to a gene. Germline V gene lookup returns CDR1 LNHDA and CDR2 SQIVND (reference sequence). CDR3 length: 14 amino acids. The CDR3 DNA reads TGTGCCAGTAGTAGGACAGGGGGCTCTTCACCCCTCCACTTT. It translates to CASSRTGGSSPLHF.

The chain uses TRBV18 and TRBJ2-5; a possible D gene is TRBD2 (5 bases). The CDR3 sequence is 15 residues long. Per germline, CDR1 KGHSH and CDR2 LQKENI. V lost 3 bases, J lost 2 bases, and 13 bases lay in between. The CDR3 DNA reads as TGTGCCAGCTCACCGGCGGGCAGAAGACAAGAGACCCAGTACTTC. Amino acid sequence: CASSPAGRRQETQYF.

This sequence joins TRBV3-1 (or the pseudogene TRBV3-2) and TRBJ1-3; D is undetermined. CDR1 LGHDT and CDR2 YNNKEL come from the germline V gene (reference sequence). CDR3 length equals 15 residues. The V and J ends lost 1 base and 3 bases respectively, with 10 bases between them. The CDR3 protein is CASSQVLGVGNTIYF. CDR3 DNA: TGTGCCAGCAGCCAAGTCCTCGGAGTTGGAAACACCATATATTTT.

CDR3 DNA sequence: TGTGCCACCAGCACAACGGACAGACGTTACGAGCAGTACTTC. This gives the protein CATSTTDRRYEQYF. The rearrangement uses TRBV15 and TRBJ2-7; perhaps TRBD1 as D (6 bases). Trimming removed 4 bases at V and 4 bases at J, with 14 bases between. The CDR3 extends over 14 amino acids. Germline loops: CDR1 LNHNV, CDR2 YYDKDF (reference sequence).